This TCR beta chain was identified in a study of blood T cell repertoires in COVID-19. Across the study: Samples of COVID-19 (acute and convalescent) were obtained from the United States, Italy and Spain. PBMCs, B-cell-depleted T cells, or T cells were the source of the cDNA or gDNA that made up the material.

This clone was observed a handful of times. In the authors' workflow: From reference gene primer amplification, estimates of nucleated cell counts were derived. This table comes from immunoSEQ multiplex PCR, and its TCRdb copy is limited to in-frame clones, with some not included. The V and J calls and clone size are taken from that table; D and trimming were inferred from the DNA. The sample has 150,000 to 200,000 clones, over 80% seen once; the top ten hold 3% to 4.5%. The CDR3 is 16 residues long. Germline V lookup: CDR1 SEHNR, CDR2 FQNEAQ (reference sequence). Trimming cost V 4 bases and J 3 bases; bases outside gene matches: 7.

J is TRBJ2-2 and V is TRBV7-9, with 8 bases lining up with TRBD1. Sequences were obtained from peripheral blood. This clonotype was sampled from a woman in her fifties or sixties who had recovered from COVID-19. This chain's CDR3 is CASSSSGTGYTGELFF. The CDR3 region has the DNA TGTGCCAGCAGCTCCTCCGGGACAGGTTACACCGGGGAGCTGTTTTTT.